This T cell receptor (beta chain) stems from a study of neurological immune-mediated disorders. Germline V gene lookup returns CDR1 SGHTA and CDR2 FQGNSA. V lost 6 bases and J 10 bases, leaving 19 bases between the germline ends. CDR3 length: 14 residues. Every sequencing run returned over 160 million TCR-beta sequences, which were derived from 15-18 subjects. TCRdb recomputed calls from the 5' RACE reads with MiXCR, one row per CDR3 protein. Here the sample spans approximately 51,000 distinct CDR3 sequences, over 3% being singletons. A word on this clonotype: Its antigen remains unknown.

Whole-study results and caveats: The repertoires of 18 of 34 multiple sclerosis patients were placed by phylogenetic grouping in a single related-CDR3 cluster, which may be a signature.

The rearrangement joins TRBV7-2 to TRBJ2-1; the D gene could be TRBD1 or TRBD2 (5 bases each). The receptor's source is a man aged 35 to 55 with multiple sclerosis. Sequencing used PBMCs. The CDR3 spells CASRGPGVMGEQFF. The CDR3 DNA reads TGTGCCAGCAGGGGACCCGGGGTCATGGGGGAGCAGTTCTTC.